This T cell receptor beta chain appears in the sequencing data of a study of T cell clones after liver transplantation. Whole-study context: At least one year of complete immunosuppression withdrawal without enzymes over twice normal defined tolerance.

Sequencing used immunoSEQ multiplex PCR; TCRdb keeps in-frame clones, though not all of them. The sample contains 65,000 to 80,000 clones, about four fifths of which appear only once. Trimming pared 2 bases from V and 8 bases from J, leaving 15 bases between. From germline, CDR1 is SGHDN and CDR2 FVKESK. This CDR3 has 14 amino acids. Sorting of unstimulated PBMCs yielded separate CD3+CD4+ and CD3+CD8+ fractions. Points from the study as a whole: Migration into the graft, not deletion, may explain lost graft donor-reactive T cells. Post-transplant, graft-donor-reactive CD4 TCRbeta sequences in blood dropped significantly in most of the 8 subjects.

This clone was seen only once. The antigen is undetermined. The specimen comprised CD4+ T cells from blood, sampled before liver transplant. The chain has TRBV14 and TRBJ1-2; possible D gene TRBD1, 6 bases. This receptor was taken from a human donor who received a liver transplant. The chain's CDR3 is CASSQQGIPIGYTF. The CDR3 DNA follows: TGTGCCAGCAGCCAACAGGGGATCCCCATCGGCTACACCTTC.